The 26 T cell receptor beta chains below all came from one sample that was sequenced in a study of blood T cell repertoires in COVID-19. The repertoire was sequenced with immunoSEQ multiplex PCR; TCRdb's copy has only in-frame clones and lacks some. Of some 30,000 clones in the sample, around 87% were seen once. Sequenced input: peripheral blood. The receptors derive from a human donor in a cohort sampled during active COVID-19.

The rearrangement joins TRBV3-1 (or the pseudogene TRBV3-2) to TRBJ2-1; D may be TRBD2 (7 bases). V lost 9 bases and J lost 2, with 14 bases in between. This CDR3 spans 14 amino acids. CDR1 and CDR2 from the germline V gene are LGHDT and YNNKEL (reference sequence). CDR3 DNA: TGTGCCAGTGCTCGGGGGGCCGCCTACAATGAGCAGTTCTTC. Protein sequence: CASARGAAYNEQFF.

This clone was seen once. The rearrangement joins TRBV6-2 or TRBV6-3 to TRBJ2-3, with TRBD2 matching over 10 bases. CDR1 MNHEY and CDR2 SVGEGT come from the germline V gene. This CDR3 is 17 amino acids long. Germline trimming cut 3 bases from V and 2 bases from J; bases unmatched to any gene: 8. The CDR3 coding sequence is TGTGCCAGCAGTTATTCCACGAGCGGGGGGGTCACAGATACGCAGTATTTT. Its translation is CASSYSTSGGVTDTQYF.

CDR3 protein: CASSLQGAGAGDTQYF. In DNA form, the CDR3 reads TGTGCCAGCAGCTTACAAGGTGCAGGGGCCGGAGATACGCAGTATTTT. The rearrangement links TRBV11-2 to TRBJ2-3, with a possible D match to TRBD1 (6 bases). CDR1 and CDR2 (germline): SGHAT, FQNNGV. Between the trimmed V and J ends, which lost 2 bases and 5 bases, there was a span of 17 bases. The CDR3 loop spans 16 amino acids.

The J gene is TRBJ2-7, the V gene TRBV18; D is perhaps TRBD2 (7 bases). V was shortened by 6 bases and J by 1 base, with 19 bases between the two germline ends. The germline CDR1 and CDR2 sequences are KGHSH and LQKENI. The CDR3 contains 16 residues. Here the CDR3 DNA reads TGTGCCAGCTCTTCCCCTCGAAGGGGGGGATCCTACGAGCAGTACTTC. It is translated as CASSSPRRGGSYEQYF.

The V gene is TRBV18, the J gene TRBJ2-7; TRBD1 is a possible D gene (6 bases). Trimming removed 3 bases at V and 4 bases at J, with 19 bases between. The CDR3 sequence is 16 residues long. Germline V gene data show CDR1 as KGHSH and CDR2 as LQKENI. CDR3 residues: CASSPGGGRDIYEQYF. As DNA, the CDR3 is TGTGCCAGCTCACCTGGTGGGGGCCGGGATATATACGAGCAGTACTTC.

This clone has a single count. The chain uses TRBV7-2 and TRBJ2-3; no definite D call. From germline, CDR1 is SGHTA and CDR2 FQGNSA. The CDR3 is 13 amino acids. V lost 4 bases, J lost 0 bases, and 5 bases lay in between. The CDR3 sequence: CASSSYSTDTQYF. For the CDR3, the DNA is TGTGCCAGCAGCTCTTATAGCACAGATACGCAGTATTTT.

The chain employs TRBV28 and TRBJ1-1; tentatively, D is TRBD1 (5 bases). Germline CDR1 reads MDHEN; CDR2 reads SYDVKM. Trimming pared 3 bases from V and 5 bases from J, leaving 10 bases between. This CDR3 has 13 amino acids. CDR3 residues: CASSFVGVTEAFF. The DNA for the CDR3 is TGTGCCAGCAGTTTCGTAGGGGTTACTGAAGCTTTCTTT.

The chain recombines TRBV7-9 with TRBJ1-3; no definite D call. Germline-derived CDR1 and CDR2 are SEHNR and FQNEAQ (reference sequence). V was pared by 0 bases and J by 0 bases, with 12 bases between. The CDR3 is 17 amino acids. The CDR3 DNA follows: TGTGCCAGCAGCTTAGCCTTAGACTCTAGCTCTGGAAACACCATATATTTT. It translates to CASSLALDSSSGNTIYF.

The chain is built from TRBV3-1 (or the pseudogene TRBV3-2) and TRBJ2-3, with D possibly matching TRBD1 (5 bases). Trimming took 4 bases from V and 0 from J, leaving 14 bases between them. The CDR3 length is 16 residues. Germline lookup yields CDR1 LGHDT and CDR2 YNNKEL (reference sequence). The CDR3 nucleotides read TGTGCCAGCAGCCCCAACCAGGGTGGGAGCACAGATACGCAGTATTTT. It yields the protein CASSPNQGGSTDTQYF.

The J gene is TRBJ2-3, the V gene TRBV5-4, with TRBD2 matching over 7 bases. Germline V gene sequence: CDR1 SGHNT, CDR2 YYREEE (reference sequence). CDR3 length equals 15 residues. The trim removed 1 base at V and 7 bases at J, leaving 9 bases unmatched. The CDR3: CASSLLTSVRNTQYF. The CDR3 DNA reads TGTGCCAGCAGCTTGCTTACTAGCGTTAGGAATACGCAGTATTTT.

This clone has only one observation. The chain uses TRBV24-1 and TRBJ2-1; weak D call: TRBD1 (5 bases). Trimming took 4 bases from V and 9 from J, leaving 12 bases between them. This CDR3 has 13 amino acids. Germline V gene data show CDR1 as KGHDR and CDR2 as SFDVKD. This CDR3 reads CATSDSGQIEQFF. The CDR3 DNA follows: TGTGCCACCAGTGACTCCGGACAAATTGAGCAGTTCTTC.

The chain recombines TRBV9 with TRBJ1-6; no clear D gene. The CDR3 covers 15 residues. V gave up 0 bases and J gave up 10 bases, with 14 bases separating them. Per the germline V gene, CDR1 is SGDLS and CDR2 is YYNGEE. Here the CDR3 reads CASSVVPLRNSPLHF. The CDR3 nucleotides are TGTGCCAGCAGCGTAGTACCACTAAGGAACTCACCCCTCCACTTT.

The chain is built from TRBV6-1 and TRBJ2-5, with no clear D. Germline V CDR1 and CDR2: MNHNS, SASEGT. The CDR3 has 12 residues. The V gene lost 3 bases and the J gene lost 5 bases, with 7 bases spanning the gap. The CDR3 nucleotides are TGTGCCAGCAGTGACAGTCAGGAGACCCAGTACTTC. Amino acid sequence: CASSDSQETQYF.

Here the CDR3 DNA reads TGTGCCAGTGTGGGGACAGGGGCTCTGGTTGAAGCTTTCTTT. Protein: CASVGTGALVEAFF. The genes are TRBV28 and TRBJ1-1; 10 positions agree with TRBD1. Per germline, CDR1 MDHEN and CDR2 SYDVKM. With V trimmed by 9 bases and J by 7 bases, 11 bases remained unmatched. The CDR3 sequence is 14 residues long. The full variable domain, its missing parts supplied by reference TRBV28 and TRBJ1-1, is DVKVTQSSRYLVKRTGEKVFLECVQDMDHENMFWYRQDPGLGLRLIYFSYDVKMKEKGDIPEGYSVSREKKERFSLILESASTNQTSMYLCASVGTGALVEAFFGQGTRLTVV.

This clone showed up just a few times. V is TRBV24-1 and J is TRBJ2-1; possibly TRBD2 for D (5 bases). Germline V gene data show CDR1 as KGHDR and CDR2 as SFDVKD. The CDR3 covers 13 residues. V lost 12 bases to trimming and J lost 8 bases, with 19 bases between them. The CDR3 region has the DNA TGTGCCGCTGCGTCCTCGGGGTTCGATGAGCAGTTCTTC. This translates into CAAASSGFDEQFF.

The chain links TRBV15 to TRBJ1-1; D is perhaps TRBD1 (5 bases). V was cut by 5 bases and J by 5 bases, with 15 bases left in between. This CDR3 has 14 amino acids. The V gene's germline CDR1 is LNHNV and CDR2 YYDKDF (reference sequence). CDR3 in amino acids: CATSSRVRGTEAFF. CDR3 nucleotide sequence: TGTGCCACCAGCTCCCGGGTCCGGGGGACTGAAGCTTTCTTT. The entire variable domain, with the rest obtained from reference TRBV15 and TRBJ1-1, is as follows: DAMVIQNPRYQVTQFGKPVTLSCSQTLNHNVMYWYQQKSSQAPKLLFHYYDKDFNNEADTPDNFQSRRPNTSFCFLDIRSPGLGDTAMYLCATSSRVRGTEAFFGQGTRLTVV.

The V and J genes are TRBV2 and TRBJ2-7; D is perhaps TRBD1 (5 bases). CDR1 SNHLY and CDR2 FYNNEI come from the germline V gene. The CDR3 loop spans 13 amino acids. The V end lost 8 bases, the J end lost 0 bases, and 11 bases lay between the germline ends. DNA of the CDR3: TGTGCCAGCCTTCGAGACAGCTCCTACGAGCAGTACTTC. Its protein product is CASLRDSSYEQYF.

As DNA, the CDR3 is TGTGCCAGCAGTACCCAAATGCCGGGACAGGGAAGAGAGCAGTACTTC. This codes for CASSTQMPGQGREQYF. V usage is TRBV27 and J usage is TRBJ2-7; 9 bases are a match to TRBD1. CDR3 length: 16 residues. CDR1 is MNHEY and CDR2 is SMNVEV in the germline V gene (reference sequence). Trimming took 5 bases from V and 7 from J; bases not matched to a gene: 15.

V and J are TRBV7-2 and TRBJ1-4, with 7 bases matching TRBD1. Germline CDR1 and CDR2: SGHTA and FQGNSA. V lost 4 bases to trimming and J lost 4 bases; unmatched junction nucleotides: 6. This CDR3 comprises 15 residues. The CDR3 sequence: CASSSRTGYNEKLFF. Written as DNA, the CDR3 is TGTGCCAGCAGCTCCCGGACAGGCTATAATGAAAAACTGTTTTTT.

The chain combines TRBV5-4 with TRBJ2-1, with 8 bases aligning to TRBD1. The V segment lost 1 base and the J segment 3 bases; nucleotides outside the gene matches: 0. Germline loops: CDR1 SGHNT, CDR2 YYREEE (reference sequence). The CDR3 totals 14 residues. CDR3 protein: CASSLTGGYNEQFF. For the CDR3, the DNA is TGTGCCAGCAGCTTGACAGGGGGCTACAATGAGCAGTTCTTC.

The chain joins TRBV6-4 to TRBJ2-2; no reliable D call. V was clipped by 6 bases and J by 0 bases, with 14 bases between them. This CDR3 region has 16 residues. Looked up from germline, CDR1 is MRHNA and CDR2 is SNTAGT. The CDR3 is CASSSNGQPNTGELFF. The CDR3 DNA follows: TGTGCCAGCAGCTCCAATGGGCAGCCGAACACCGGGGAGCTGTTTTTT.

The chain has TRBV5-1 and TRBJ2-2; 13 bases line up with TRBD2. CDR1 and CDR2 (germline): SGHRS, YFSETQ. The J segment lost 1 base and the V segment lost 6 bases, leaving 9 bases of the junction unmatched. CDR3 length: 18 amino acids. In nucleotides, the CDR3 is TGCGCCAGCACCCCACTAGCGGGGGGGCCGGGGAACACCGGGGAGCTGTTTTTT. Residues: CASTPLAGGPGNTGELFF. Using reference TRBV5-1 and TRBJ2-2 for the parts outside the CDR3, the full variable domain is KAGVTQTPRYLIKTRGQQVTLSCSPISGHRSVSWYQQTPGQGLQFLFEYFSETQRNKGNFPGRFSGRQFSNSRSEMNVSTLELGDSALYLCASTPLAGGPGNTGELFFGEGSRLTVL.

The chain couples TRBV27 to TRBJ2-3; weak D call: TRBD2 (6 bases). There are 13 residues in the CDR3. The V end was cut by 8 bases, the J end by 2 bases, with 11 bases between. The V gene's germline CDR1 is MNHEY and CDR2 SMNVEV (reference sequence). The chain's CDR3 is CASAGLATDTQYF. The CDR3 DNA reads as TGTGCCAGCGCGGGGCTAGCCACAGATACGCAGTATTTT.

V and J are TRBV2 and TRBJ1-6; D ambiguous. V lost 4 bases and J 2 bases, leaving 12 bases between the germline ends. This CDR3 contains 16 residues. Germline values: CDR1 SNHLY, CDR2 FYNNEI. The CDR3 loop reads CASSVEGSTYNSPLHF. The CDR3 DNA reads as TGTGCCAGCAGTGTTGAGGGCAGCACCTATAATTCACCCCTCCACTTT.

The chain combines TRBV5-1 with TRBJ1-6; D is possibly TRBD1 (6 bases). The germline CDR1 and CDR2 sequences are SGHRS and YFSETQ. The length of the CDR3 is 15 residues. V gave up 3 bases and J gave up 10 bases, with 17 bases separating them. The CDR3 bases are TGCGCCAGCAGCTCTACAGGGATAAGAGGATCACCCCTCCACTTT. Translated: CASSSTGIRGSPLHF.

This clone came up once. V is TRBV23-1 and J is TRBJ2-6, with 7 bases that match TRBD1. Being an ORF, TRBV23-1 has a function that is uncertain. The CDR3 has 18 residues. V was pared by 3 bases and J by 0 bases, with 8 bases of the junction left unmatched. The CDR3 region is CASSQGRGTYSGANVLTF. As DNA, the CDR3 is TGCGCCAGCAGTCAGGGCAGGGGGACATACTCTGGGGCCAACGTCCTGACTTTC.